This TCR beta chain comes out of a study of T cell repertoires in cytomegalovirus infection. Study-level information: An indication of both CMV infection and matching HLA type came from public TCR beta signatures.

CDR3 length: 13 residues. Germline CDR1 reads SEHNR; CDR2 reads FQNEAQ (reference sequence). V lost 6 bases, J lost 5 bases, and 12 bases lay in between. TCRdb re-derived calls from the reads in MiXCR, one entry per CDR3 protein. The data contain about 260,000 distinct CDR3 sequences, around 13% of them singletons. This clonotype was observed a few times. No antigen is known for it. Overall study findings and caveats: In two of eight donors, the top clonotype was HLA-C-restricted CMV-specific.

Input material: PBMCs. The rearrangement joins TRBV7-9 to TRBJ2-3, with D unresolved. The origin of this receptor is a human donor in good health (CMV status not recorded). Some clones in this sample may be carry-over from other donors' samples. The CDR3 sequence: CASSPSGRDTQYF. The CDR3 region has the DNA TGTGCCAGCAGTCCATCGGGTAGAGATACGCAGTATTTT.